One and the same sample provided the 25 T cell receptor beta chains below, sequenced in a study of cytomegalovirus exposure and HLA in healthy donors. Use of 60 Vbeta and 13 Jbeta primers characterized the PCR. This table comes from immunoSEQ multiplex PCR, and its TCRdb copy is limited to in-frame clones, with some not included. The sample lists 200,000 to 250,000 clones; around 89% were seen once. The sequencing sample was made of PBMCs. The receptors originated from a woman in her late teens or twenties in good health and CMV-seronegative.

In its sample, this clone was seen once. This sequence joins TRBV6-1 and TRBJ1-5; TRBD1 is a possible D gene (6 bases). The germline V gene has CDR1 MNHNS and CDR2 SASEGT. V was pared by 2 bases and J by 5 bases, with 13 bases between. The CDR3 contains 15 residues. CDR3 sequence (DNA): TGTGCCAGCAGTGAAACCGGCCAGGGGCATCAGCCCCAGCATTTT. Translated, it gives CASSETGQGHQPQHF.

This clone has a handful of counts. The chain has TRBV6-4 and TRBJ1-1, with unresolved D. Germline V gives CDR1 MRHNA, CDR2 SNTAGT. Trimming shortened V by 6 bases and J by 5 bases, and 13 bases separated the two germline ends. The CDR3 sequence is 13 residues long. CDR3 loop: CASSRRPGTEAFF. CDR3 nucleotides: TGTGCCAGCAGCCGTCGACCCGGGACTGAAGCTTTCTTT.

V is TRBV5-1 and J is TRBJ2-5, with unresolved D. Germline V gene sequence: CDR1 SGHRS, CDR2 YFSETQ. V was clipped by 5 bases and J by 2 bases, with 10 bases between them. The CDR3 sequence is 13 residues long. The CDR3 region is CASSLQLQETQYF. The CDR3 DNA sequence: TGCGCCAGCAGTCTCCAGTTACAAGAGACCCAGTACTTC.

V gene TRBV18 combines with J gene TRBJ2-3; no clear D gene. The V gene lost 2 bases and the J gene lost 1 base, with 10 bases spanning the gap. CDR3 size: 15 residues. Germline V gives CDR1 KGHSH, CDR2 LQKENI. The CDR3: CASSPIPVGTDTQYF. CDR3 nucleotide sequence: TGTGCCAGCTCACCAATTCCAGTCGGCACAGATACGCAGTATTTT.

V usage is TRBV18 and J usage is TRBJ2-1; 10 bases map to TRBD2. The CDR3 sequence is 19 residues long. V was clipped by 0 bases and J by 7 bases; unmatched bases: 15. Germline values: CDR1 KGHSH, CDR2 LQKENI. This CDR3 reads CASSPPRTSGAPTSNEQFF. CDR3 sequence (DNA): TGTGCCAGCTCACCACCCAGAACTAGCGGGGCCCCAACCTCTAATGAGCAGTTCTTC.

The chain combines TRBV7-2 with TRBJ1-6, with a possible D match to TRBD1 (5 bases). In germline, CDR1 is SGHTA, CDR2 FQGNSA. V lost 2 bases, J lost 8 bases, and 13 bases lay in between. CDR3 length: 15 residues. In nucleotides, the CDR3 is TGTGCCAGCAGCTTACTTCAGGGTGGGGATTCACCCCTCCACTTT. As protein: CASSLLQGGDSPLHF.

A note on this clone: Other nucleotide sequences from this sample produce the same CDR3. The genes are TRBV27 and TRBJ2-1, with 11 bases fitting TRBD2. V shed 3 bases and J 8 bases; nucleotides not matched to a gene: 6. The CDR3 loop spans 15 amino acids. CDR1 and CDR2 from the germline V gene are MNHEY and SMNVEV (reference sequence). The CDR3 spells CASSFLAGGPHEQFF. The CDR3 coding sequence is TGTGCCAGCAGTTTTTTAGCGGGGGGGCCCCATGAGCAGTTCTTC.

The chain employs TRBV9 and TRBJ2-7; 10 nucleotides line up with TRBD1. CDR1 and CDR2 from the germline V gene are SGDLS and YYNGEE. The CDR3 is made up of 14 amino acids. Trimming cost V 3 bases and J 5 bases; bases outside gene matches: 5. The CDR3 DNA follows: TGTGCCAGCAGCGCTTCCGGGACAGGGGACGAGCAGTACTTC. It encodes CASSASGTGDEQYF.

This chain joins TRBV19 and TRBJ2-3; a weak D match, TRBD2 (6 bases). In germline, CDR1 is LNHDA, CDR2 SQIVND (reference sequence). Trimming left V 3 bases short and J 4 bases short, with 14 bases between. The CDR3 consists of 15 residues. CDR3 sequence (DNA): TGTGCCAGTAGTATTAGCAATAGGAGGGCAGATACGCAGTATTTT. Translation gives CASSISNRRADTQYF.

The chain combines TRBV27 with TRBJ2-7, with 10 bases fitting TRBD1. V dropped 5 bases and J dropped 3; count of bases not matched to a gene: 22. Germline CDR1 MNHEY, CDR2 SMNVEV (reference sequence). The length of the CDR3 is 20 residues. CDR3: CASSTRQGAHAVSGRYEQYF. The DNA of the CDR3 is TGTGCCAGCAGTACCCGACAGGGGGCTCACGCAGTTTCAGGCCGCTACGAGCAGTACTTC.

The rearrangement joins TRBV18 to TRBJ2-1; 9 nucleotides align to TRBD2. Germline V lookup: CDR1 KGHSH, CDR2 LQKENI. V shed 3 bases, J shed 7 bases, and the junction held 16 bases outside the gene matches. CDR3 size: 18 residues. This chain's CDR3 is CASSPNTIAGAGENEQFF. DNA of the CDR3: TGTGCCAGCTCACCGAACACGATAGCGGGAGCGGGGGAGAATGAGCAGTTCTTC. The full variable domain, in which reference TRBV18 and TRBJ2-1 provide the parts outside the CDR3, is NAGVMQNPRHLVRRRGQEARLRCSPMKGHSHVYWYRQLPEEGLKFMVYLQKENIIDESGMPKERFSAEFPKEGPSILRIQQVVRGDSAAYFCASSPNTIAGAGENEQFFGPGTRLTVL.

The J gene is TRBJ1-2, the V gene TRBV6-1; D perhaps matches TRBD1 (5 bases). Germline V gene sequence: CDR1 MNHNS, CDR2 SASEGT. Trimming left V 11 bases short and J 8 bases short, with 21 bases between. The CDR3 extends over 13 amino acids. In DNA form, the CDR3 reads TGTGCCGGGGGGGGACCTCCTGTTGGGGGCTACACCTTC. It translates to CAGGGPPVGGYTF.

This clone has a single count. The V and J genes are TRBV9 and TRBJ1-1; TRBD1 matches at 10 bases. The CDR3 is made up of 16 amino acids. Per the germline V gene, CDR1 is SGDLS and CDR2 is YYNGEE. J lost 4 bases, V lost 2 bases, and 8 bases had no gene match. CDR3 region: CASSVWGTGVSTEAFF. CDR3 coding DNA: TGTGCCAGCAGCGTCTGGGGGACAGGGGTTAGCACTGAAGCTTTCTTT.

The CDR3: CASSWGQGTGELFF. In DNA, the CDR3 is TGCGCCAGCAGCTGGGGCCAGGGGACCGGGGAGCTGTTTTTT. The V and J genes are TRBV5-1 and TRBJ2-2; a possible D gene is TRBD1 (6 bases). The germline gives CDR1 SGHRS, CDR2 YFSETQ. The germline V and J ends were trimmed by 3 bases and 5 bases, with 11 bases remaining between them. The CDR3 length is 14 residues.

For the CDR3, the DNA is TGTGCCAGTAGCCGAGACAAGTACTATGGCTACACCTTC. Amino acid sequence: CASSRDKYYGYTF. The chain couples TRBV19 to TRBJ1-2; D is undetermined. The germline CDR1 and CDR2 sequences are LNHDA and SQIVND (reference sequence). Trimming stripped 6 bases from V and 3 bases from J, with 11 bases between. The CDR3 has 13 amino acids.

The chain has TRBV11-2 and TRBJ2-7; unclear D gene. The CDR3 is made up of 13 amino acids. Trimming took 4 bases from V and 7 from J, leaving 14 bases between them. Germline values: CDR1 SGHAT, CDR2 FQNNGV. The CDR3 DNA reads TGTGCCAGCAGCTCCGCGCTCGAGAAGGAGCAGTACTTC. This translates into CASSSALEKEQYF.

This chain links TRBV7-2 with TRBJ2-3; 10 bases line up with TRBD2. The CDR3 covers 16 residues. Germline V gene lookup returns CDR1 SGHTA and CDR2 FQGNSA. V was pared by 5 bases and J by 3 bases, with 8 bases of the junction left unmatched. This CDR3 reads CASSLQRGGITDTQYF. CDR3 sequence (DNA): TGTGCCAGCAGCCTGCAGCGGGGGGGCATTACAGATACGCAGTATTTT. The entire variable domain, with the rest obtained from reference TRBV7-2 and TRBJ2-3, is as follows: GAGVSQSPSNKVTEKGKDVELRCDPISGHTALYWYRQSLGQGLEFLIYFQGNSAPDKSGLPSDRFSAERTGGSVSTLTIQRTQQEDSAVYLCASSLQRGGITDTQYFGPGTRLTVL.

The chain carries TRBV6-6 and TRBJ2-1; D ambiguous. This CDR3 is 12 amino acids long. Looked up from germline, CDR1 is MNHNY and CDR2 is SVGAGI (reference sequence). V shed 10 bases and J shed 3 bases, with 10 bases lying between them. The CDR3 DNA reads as TGTGCCACCGGAGCATACTACAATGAGCAGTTCTTC. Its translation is CATGAYYNEQFF.

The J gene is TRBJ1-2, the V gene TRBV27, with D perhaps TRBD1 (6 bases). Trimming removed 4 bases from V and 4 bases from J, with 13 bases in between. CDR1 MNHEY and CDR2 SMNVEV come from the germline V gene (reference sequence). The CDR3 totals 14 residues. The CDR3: CASSSGARGYGYTF. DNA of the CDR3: TGTGCCAGCAGTTCAGGGGCGCGTGGCTATGGCTACACCTTC.

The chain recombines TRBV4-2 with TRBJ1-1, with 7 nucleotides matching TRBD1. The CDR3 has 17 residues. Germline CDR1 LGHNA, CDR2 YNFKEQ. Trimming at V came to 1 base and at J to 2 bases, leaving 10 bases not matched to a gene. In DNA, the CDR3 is TGTGCCAGCAGCCAAGCCGGAGGTTACAGGGGAAACACTGAAGCTTTCTTT. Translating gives CASSQAGGYRGNTEAFF.

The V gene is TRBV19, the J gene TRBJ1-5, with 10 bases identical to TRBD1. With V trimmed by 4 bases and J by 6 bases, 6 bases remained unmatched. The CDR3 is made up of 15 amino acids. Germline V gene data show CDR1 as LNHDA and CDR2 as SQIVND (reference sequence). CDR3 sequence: CASSRQGARGQPQHF. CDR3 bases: TGTGCCAGTAGTAGACAGGGGGCGAGGGGTCAGCCCCAGCATTTT.

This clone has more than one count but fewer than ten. CDR3 residues: CASSLDGRSGELFF. The CDR3 nucleotides are TGTGCCAGCAGCTTAGACGGGAGAAGCGGGGAGCTGTTTTTT. This chain joins TRBV11-3 and TRBJ2-2; D is possibly TRBD2 (6 bases). This CDR3 spans 14 amino acids. The germline V gene has CDR1 SGHNT and CDR2 YENEEA. With 0 bases removed from V and 7 bases from J, the gap between germline ends came to 9 bases.

The CDR3 DNA reads as TGTGCCAGCAGCAGGGGACTAGCGGGGGAAGAGCAGTACTTC. This sequence encodes CASSRGLAGEEQYF. The chain links TRBV21-1 to TRBJ2-7; whether TRBD2, the table's D call, matches the DNA was not checked. TRBV21-1 is labeled a pseudogene. This CDR3 spans 14 amino acids.

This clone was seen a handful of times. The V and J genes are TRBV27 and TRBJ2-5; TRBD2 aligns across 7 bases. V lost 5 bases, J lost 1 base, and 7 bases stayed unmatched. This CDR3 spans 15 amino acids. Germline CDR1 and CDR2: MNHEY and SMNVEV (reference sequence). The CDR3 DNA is TGTGCCAGCAGTCCGAGCGCTAGCGGCCAAGAGACCCAGTACTTC. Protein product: CASSPSASGQETQYF.

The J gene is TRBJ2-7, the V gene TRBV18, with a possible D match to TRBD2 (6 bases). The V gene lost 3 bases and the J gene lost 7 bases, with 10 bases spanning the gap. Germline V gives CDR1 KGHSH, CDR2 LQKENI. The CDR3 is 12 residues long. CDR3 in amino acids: CASSPMGREQYF. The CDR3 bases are TGTGCCAGCTCACCGATGGGGAGGGAGCAGTACTTC.